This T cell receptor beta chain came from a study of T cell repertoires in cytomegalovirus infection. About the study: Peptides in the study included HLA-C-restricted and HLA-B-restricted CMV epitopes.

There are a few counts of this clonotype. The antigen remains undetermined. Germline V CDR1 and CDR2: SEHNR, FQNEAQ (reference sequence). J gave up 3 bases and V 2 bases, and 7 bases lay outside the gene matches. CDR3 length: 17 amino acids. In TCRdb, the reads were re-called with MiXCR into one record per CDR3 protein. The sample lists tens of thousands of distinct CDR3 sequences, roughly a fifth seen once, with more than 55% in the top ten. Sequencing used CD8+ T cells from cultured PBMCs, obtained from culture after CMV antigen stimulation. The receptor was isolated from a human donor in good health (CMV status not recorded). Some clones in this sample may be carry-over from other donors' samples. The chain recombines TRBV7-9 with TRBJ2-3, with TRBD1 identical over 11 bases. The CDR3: CASSLTGQGARTDTQYF. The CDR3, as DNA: TGTGCCAGCAGCTTAACAGGACAGGGGGCGAGGACAGATACGCAGTATTTT.